The TCR beta chain under discussion was sequenced for a study of cytomegalovirus exposure and HLA in healthy donors. Study outcomes and limitations: A later analysis reported that several of the most significant clusters appeared to be linked to common viral pathogens, among them Epstein-Barr virus. Of the V segments, some could not be distinguished, including TRBV6-2 and TRBV6-3, and were excluded. In a later analysis, HLA-associated TCR beta chains were more clonally expanded than equally common others.

A note on this clone: Its specificity is unknown.

This CDR3 spans 14 amino acids. With 5 bases clipped from V and 11 bases from J, the junction kept 12 bases outside the gene matches. Germline V gene lookup returns CDR1 LNHDA and CDR2 SQIVND (reference sequence). PCR was performed using 60 Vbeta and 13 Jbeta primers. Per the study methods: A later analysis tallied roughly 77 million unique TCR beta chains, 9.5 million to 14 million of them shared. Clones were read by immunoSEQ multiplex PCR, and TCRdb kept only the in-frame ones, dropping some. V and J calls and clone size are as listed in that table; D and trimming were resolved from the DNA. The repertoire holds roughly 150,000 clones, with 70% to 80% as singletons.

Sequencing input: PBMCs. This chain joins TRBV19 and TRBJ1-1; 9 bases fit TRBD1. The TCR sequence derives from a woman in her thirties or forties in good health and CMV-seronegative. CDR3 nucleotides: TGTGCCAGTAGTTCCCGACAGGGGGATTCGAGGGCTTTCTTT. Translating gives CASSSRQGDSRAFF. Supplemented by reference TRBV19 and TRBJ1-1, the full variable domain reads DGGITQSPKYLFRKEGQNVTLSCEQNLNHDAMYWYRQDPGQGLRLIYYSQIVNDFQKGDIAEGYSVSREKKESFPLTVTSAQKNPTAFYLCASSSRQGDSRAFFGQGTRLTVV.